This TCR beta chain was obtained from a study of CD8 T cells in Susac syndrome. At the level of the study: Patients with Susac syndrome were therapy-naive, on corticosteroids, or on intravenous immunoglobulin alone at the time that blood was drawn. Study-level findings and limits: In Susac syndrome, CD4+ T cell repertoires lacked any clonal expansion.

Worth noting for this clonotype: Antigen specificity is unknown.

cDNA came from approximately 0.5 to 1 ug RNA primed by random hexamers. TCRdb re-called the immunoSEQ multiplex PCR reads through MiXCR, storing one row per CDR3 protein. The sample carries around 150,000 distinct CDR3 sequences, approximately 96% recorded once. Per germline, CDR1 MDHEN and CDR2 SYDVKM. This CDR3 contains 14 residues. V trimming: 3 bases; J trimming: 8 bases; junction bases outside the gene matches: 8. V usage is TRBV28 and J usage is TRBJ1-2, with TRBD1 matching over 8 bases. Specimen: CD4+ T cells from PBMCs. The TCR comes from a human donor with Susac syndrome. This chain's CDR3 is CASSFIQGAHGYTF. CDR3 DNA: TGTGCCAGCAGTTTTATTCAGGGGGCACACGGCTACACCTTC.